The 14 T cell receptor beta chains in this list originate from one sample, sequenced in a study of PD-1 blockade in classical Hodgkin lymphoma. Autologous stem cell transplantation was followed by relapse in every patient, and brentuximab vedotin exposure varied. Data came from immunoSEQ multiplex PCR; TCRdb stores just in-frame clones and leaves some out. Among approximately 46,000 clones listed, about 73% were seen once. Sample: peripheral blood mononuclear cells (PBMCs), taken at baseline. Receptors originate from a human donor with classical Hodgkin lymphoma.

The chain combines TRBV6-6 with TRBJ1-4, with D possibly TRBD1 on 6 matching bases. The CDR3 contains 16 residues. V dropped 0 bases and J dropped 3 bases, with 11 bases sitting between them. The germline V gene has CDR1 MNHNY and CDR2 SVGAGI (reference sequence). The CDR3: CASSYSSDSSNEKLFF. The CDR3, as DNA: TGTGCCAGCAGTTACTCTTCGGACAGTTCTAATGAAAAACTGTTTTTT.

The chain joins TRBV7-6 to TRBJ2-1, with a tentative D call TRBD2 (5 bases). The V and J ends lost 5 bases and 5 bases respectively, with 16 bases between them. Germline values: CDR1 SGHVS, CDR2 FNYEAQ. The CDR3 is 15 residues long. The CDR3 DNA reads TGTGCCAGCAGCCCCCGAGAAGAGGGCAACAATGAGCAGTTCTTC. It codes for CASSPREEGNNEQFF.

J is TRBJ2-5 and V is TRBV19; possible D gene TRBD2, 5 bases. Between the trimmed V and J ends, which lost 11 bases and 5 bases, there was a span of 18 bases. This CDR3 region has 13 residues. The germline V gene encodes CDR1 LNHDA and CDR2 SQIVND (reference sequence). CDR3 in DNA: TGTGCCTGCCGGGGAAACGGGAAGGAGACCCAGTACTTC. Translation: CACRGNGKETQYF.

V gene TRBV29-1 combines with J gene TRBJ2-7; TRBD1 is a possible D gene (5 bases). V gave up 5 bases and J gave up 0 bases, with 14 bases separating them. The CDR3 contains 14 residues. Per the germline V gene, CDR1 is SQVTM and CDR2 is ANQGSEA. The CDR3 sequence: CSVRRGTSSYEQYF. CDR3 coding DNA: TGCAGCGTTCGAAGGGGCACCAGCTCCTACGAGCAGTACTTC.

This chain joins TRBV28 and TRBJ1-1; no clear D. Germline V lookup: CDR1 MDHEN, CDR2 SYDVKM. V lost 8 bases to trimming and J lost 3 bases, with 10 bases between them. The CDR3 contains 12 residues. Here the CDR3 reads CASADSYTEAFF. The CDR3 nucleotides are TGTGCCAGCGCTGATAGTTACACTGAAGCTTTCTTT.

This clone was seen only once. This chain links TRBV5-1 with TRBJ2-5; D unresolved. The V end was cut by 1 base, the J end by 5 bases, with 6 bases between. Per germline, CDR1 SGHRS and CDR2 YFSETQ. This CDR3 region has 12 residues. CDR3 in amino acids: CASSLYRETQYF. In DNA, the CDR3 is TGCGCCAGCAGCTTGTATAGGGAGACCCAGTACTTC.

The chain joins TRBV29-1 to TRBJ2-1; 7 positions agree with TRBD2. There are 15 residues in the CDR3. The germline gives CDR1 SQVTM, CDR2 ANQGSEA. J lost 7 bases, V lost 7 bases, and 16 bases had no gene match. CDR3 coding DNA: TGCAGCGCCCGCTTAGAGGCGGGAGTAGGAAATGAGCAGTTCTTC. This codes for CSARLEAGVGNEQFF.

The CDR3 is CASSVGQGANQPQHF. DNA of the CDR3: TGTGCCAGCAGCGTGGGACAGGGGGCCAATCAGCCCCAGCATTTT. The V call is TRBV9, the J call TRBJ1-5; the match to TRBD1 covers 12 bases. Germline V gene data show CDR1 as SGDLS and CDR2 as YYNGEE. The CDR3 sequence is 15 residues long. Trimming took 2 bases from V and 3 from J; bases not matched to a gene: 0. Based on the CDR3 plus reference TRBV9 and TRBJ1-5, the full variable domain is DSGVTQTPKHLITATGQRVTLRCSPRSGDLSVYWYQQSLDQGLQFLIQYYNGEERAKGNILERFSAQQFPDLHSELNLSSLELGDSALYFCASSVGQGANQPQHFGDGTRLSIL.

This clone has more than one count but fewer than ten. The rearrangement joins TRBV28 to TRBJ2-3, with D tentatively TRBD1 or TRBD2 (5 bases each). The CDR3 extends over 18 amino acids. Germline V gene data show CDR1 as MDHEN and CDR2 as SYDVKM. Trimming cost V 5 bases and J 1 base, with 22 bases left between them. This CDR3 reads CASSTIRFGTSRTDTQYF. CDR3 sequence (DNA): TGTGCCAGCAGTACTATCCGATTCGGGACGTCCCGCACAGATACGCAGTATTTT.

This clone came up a few times. The chain couples TRBV9 to TRBJ1-1; D call uncertain. The V end lost 0 bases, the J end lost 4 bases, and 13 bases lay between the germline ends. This CDR3 spans 15 amino acids. Germline V lookup: CDR1 SGDLS, CDR2 YYNGEE. The CDR3 coding sequence is TGTGCCAGCAGCGTAGAATCCCAGGTTCCCACTGAAGCTTTCTTT. Protein: CASSVESQVPTEAFF.

The rearrangement links TRBV5-1 to TRBJ1-2, with TRBD1 matching 8 bases. With 3 bases clipped from V and 6 bases from J, the junction kept 7 bases outside the gene matches. Germline V gene sequence: CDR1 SGHRS, CDR2 YFSETQ. The CDR3 totals 14 residues. The CDR3 sequence: CASSSLQGGNGYTF. For the CDR3, the DNA is TGCGCCAGCAGCTCACTACAGGGGGGGAATGGCTACACCTTC.

The chain combines TRBV5-1 with TRBJ1-2, with 8 nucleotides matching TRBD1. V dropped 2 bases and J dropped 7; count of bases not matched to a gene: 10. The germline V gene encodes CDR1 SGHRS and CDR2 YFSETQ. The CDR3 has 15 amino acids. The CDR3 DNA sequence: TGCGCCAGCAGCTTTCTGGAGACAGGGGATCTTGGCTACACCTTC. Protein product: CASSFLETGDLGYTF.

The chain is built from TRBV5-4 and TRBJ1-2; D remains ambiguous. CDR1 and CDR2 (germline): SGHNT, YYREEE (reference sequence). V shed 2 bases and J shed 4 bases, with 12 bases lying between them. This CDR3 is 14 amino acids long. CDR3 sequence (DNA): TGTGCCAGCAGCTTCAGCCAGGCGATCTATGGCTACACCTTC. Its translation is CASSFSQAIYGYTF.

The rearrangement uses TRBV5-1 and TRBJ1-1, with D possibly matching TRBD1 (6 bases). Trimming took 0 bases from V and 4 from J, leaving 16 bases between them. The CDR3 is 16 residues long. Germline assignment: CDR1 SGHRS and CDR2 YFSETQ. The CDR3 DNA sequence: TGCGCCAGCAGCTTGGATACTTGGGGGCTCGGCACTGAAGCTTTCTTT. Its translation: CASSLDTWGLGTEAFF.